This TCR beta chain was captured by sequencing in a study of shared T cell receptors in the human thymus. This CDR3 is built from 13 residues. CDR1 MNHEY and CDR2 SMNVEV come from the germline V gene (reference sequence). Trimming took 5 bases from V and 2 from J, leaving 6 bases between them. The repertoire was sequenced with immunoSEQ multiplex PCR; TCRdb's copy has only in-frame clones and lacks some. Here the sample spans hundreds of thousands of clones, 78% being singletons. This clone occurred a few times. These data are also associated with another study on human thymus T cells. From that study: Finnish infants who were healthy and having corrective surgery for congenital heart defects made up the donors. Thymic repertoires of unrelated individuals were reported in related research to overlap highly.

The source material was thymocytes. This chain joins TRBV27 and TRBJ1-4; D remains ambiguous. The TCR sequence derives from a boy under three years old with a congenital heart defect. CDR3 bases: TGTGCCAGCAGTCCGGTCACTAATGAAAAACTGTTTTTT. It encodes CASSPVTNEKLFF.